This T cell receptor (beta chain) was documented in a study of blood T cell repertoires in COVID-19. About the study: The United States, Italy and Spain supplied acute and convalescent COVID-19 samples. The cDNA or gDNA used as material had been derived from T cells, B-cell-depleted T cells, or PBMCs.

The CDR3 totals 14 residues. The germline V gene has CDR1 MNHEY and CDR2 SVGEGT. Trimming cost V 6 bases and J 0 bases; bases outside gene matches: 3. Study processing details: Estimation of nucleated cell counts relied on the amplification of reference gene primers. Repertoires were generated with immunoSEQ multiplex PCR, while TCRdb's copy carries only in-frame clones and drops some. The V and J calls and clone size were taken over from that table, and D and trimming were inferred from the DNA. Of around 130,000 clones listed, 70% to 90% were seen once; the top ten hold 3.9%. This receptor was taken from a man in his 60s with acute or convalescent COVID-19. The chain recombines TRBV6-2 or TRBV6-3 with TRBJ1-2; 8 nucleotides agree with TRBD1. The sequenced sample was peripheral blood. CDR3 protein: CASSRTGSNYGYTF. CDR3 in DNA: TGTGCCAGCAGCAGGACAGGGTCTAACTATGGCTACACCTTC.